This T cell receptor (beta chain) was profiled in a study of blood T cell repertoires in COVID-19. For the study at large: T cells, B-cell-depleted T cells, or PBMCs supplied cDNA or gDNA.

Repertoires were generated with immunoSEQ multiplex PCR, while TCRdb's copy carries only in-frame clones and drops some. The data contain tens of thousands of clones, about 85% of them singletons. Per the germline V gene, CDR1 is LGHDT and CDR2 is YNNKEL (reference sequence). CDR3 length: 13 amino acids. Trimming removed 0 bases from V and 7 bases from J, with 9 bases in between. This TCR was recovered from a man aged 60 to 75 with acute or convalescent COVID-19. Sequencing used peripheral blood. V and J are TRBV3-1 (or the pseudogene TRBV3-2) and TRBJ2-5; possibly TRBD2 for D (6 bases). The CDR3 spells CASSQELAGTQYF. Written as DNA, the CDR3 is TGTGCCAGCAGCCAAGAACTAGCTGGGACCCAGTACTTC.